This entry describes one T cell receptor beta chain. Its antigen is as yet unknown. TCRdb reanalysed the 5' RACE reads using MiXCR and keeps one entry per CDR3 protein. The table records around 390,000 distinct CDR3 sequences, 16% of them present only once. The CDR3 length is 13 residues. Trimming pared 3 bases from V and 6 bases from J, leaving 14 bases between. Looked up from germline, CDR1 is DFQATT and CDR2 is SNEGSKA (reference sequence). The data belong to a study of T-cell memory formation after mild COVID-19. The study's findings and limits: Contracting clones, day 15 to 85, had balanced CD4/CD8, and later expanders favored CD4+.

Sequencing was done on a sample of PBMCs or a T cell subset sorted from them (not recorded which). This sequence originates from a man in his late teens or twenties who had mild COVID-19 (a few samples of this study predate the infection). Cell type and time point are not known. The V call is TRBV20-1, the J call TRBJ1-2; weak D call: TRBD1 (5 bases). The CDR3 sequence is CSARAGRRNGYTF. The DNA of the CDR3 is TGCAGTGCTAGGGCGGGACGGAGGAATGGCTACACCTTC.